One and the same sample provided the 21 T cell receptor beta chains below, sequenced in a study of siplizumab effects on memory and regulatory T cells. The table came from immunoSEQ multiplex PCR; TCRdb's copy has only in-frame clones and leaves some out. The table lists over 85,000 clones, roughly 89% of them singletons, with under 1.5% in the top ten. Sequencing was carried out using CD4+ T cells sorted from blood. The receptors originated from a human donor in good health.

The chain joins TRBV10-3 to TRBJ2-5, with D unclear. The V and J ends lost 3 bases and 4 bases respectively, with 6 bases between them. This CDR3 has 12 amino acids. Per germline, CDR1 ENHRY and CDR2 SYGVKD. CDR3 in DNA: TGTGCCATCAGTGACTTTCGAGAGACCCAGTACTTC. Translating it yields CAISDFRETQYF.

V is TRBV28 and J is TRBJ2-7; TRBD2 aligns across 9 bases. The CDR3 is 15 residues long. V gave up 5 bases and J gave up 5 bases; unmatched junction bases: 10. The germline gives CDR1 MDHEN, CDR2 SYDVKM. CDR3 nucleotides: TGTGCCAGCAGTGGGGAACGAGCGGGAGGTCACGAGCAGTACTTC. Amino acid sequence: CASSGERAGGHEQYF.

As DNA, the CDR3 is TGTGCCAGCACCCGTGTTGGGGGGGCCAACGTCCTGACTTTC. It codes for CASTRVGGANVLTF. The V call is TRBV27, the J call TRBJ2-6; the D is unclear. The CDR3 has 14 amino acids. Germline V gives CDR1 MNHEY, CDR2 SMNVEV (reference sequence). Trimming stripped 7 bases from V and 4 bases from J, with 11 bases between.

The CDR3 nucleotides are TGTGCCAGTAGTGCTACGACAGGGGGGAAGAACACTGAAGCTTTCTTT. Its protein is CASSATTGGKNTEAFF. The genes are TRBV19 and TRBJ1-1; TRBD1 aligns across 9 bases. The junction had 8 bases not matched to a gene; V was cut back by 5 bases and J by 1 base. Germline V gene sequence: CDR1 LNHDA, CDR2 SQIVND (reference sequence). This CDR3 has 16 amino acids.

The J gene is TRBJ1-5, the V gene TRBV19, with D uncertain. This CDR3 contains 13 residues. Germline lookup yields CDR1 LNHDA and CDR2 SQIVND (reference sequence). V lost 8 bases and J lost 7, with 15 bases in between. CDR3 nucleotide sequence: TGTGCCAGTGCCTTACAGAGTAGGCAGCCCCAGCATTTT. As protein: CASALQSRQPQHF.

This chain connects TRBV10-3 to TRBJ2-1; 7 bases agree with TRBD2. V shed 3 bases and J 13 bases; nucleotides not matched to a gene: 12. The CDR3 covers 14 residues. CDR1 is ENHRY, CDR2 SYGVKD, per germline. The CDR3 DNA follows: TGTGCCATCAGTGACGGGTCTAGCGGTCGATACCAGTTCTTC. Amino acids: CAISDGSSGRYQFF.

J is TRBJ1-1 and V is TRBV5-6; no reliable D call. The germline gives CDR1 SGHDT, CDR2 YYEEEE. This CDR3 is built from 12 residues. V lost 3 bases and J lost 11, with 14 bases in between. CDR3 amino acids: CASSSPRSGAFF. CDR3 in DNA: TGTGCCAGCAGCTCGCCGCGGTCGGGCGCTTTCTTT.

The chain couples TRBV6-4 to TRBJ1-5, with D maybe TRBD1 (5 bases). Trimming stripped 6 bases from V and 9 bases from J, with 12 bases between. CDR3 size: 12 residues. In germline, CDR1 is MRHNA, CDR2 SNTAGT. The CDR3 sequence is CASSQGFGPQHF. CDR3 bases: TGTGCCAGCAGCCAGGGCTTTGGGCCCCAGCATTTT.

The chain is built from TRBV7-2 and TRBJ2-3, with TRBD2 identical over 14 bases. The V gene's germline CDR1 is SGHTA and CDR2 FQGNSA. This CDR3 contains 16 residues. J gave up 1 base and V 4 bases, and 1 base lay outside the gene matches. CDR3 DNA sequence: TGTGCCAGCAGCTCGGGACTAGCGGGGGGCACAGATACGCAGTATTTT. Encoded protein: CASSSGLAGGTDTQYF.

CDR3 DNA: TGTGCTAGTGGTCTTAATTCACCCCTCCACTTT. It specifies CASGLNSPLHF. V gene TRBV12-5 combines with J gene TRBJ1-6; no definite D call. The CDR3 consists of 11 residues. The V gene's germline CDR1 is LGHNT and CDR2 FRNRAP. The V gene lost 5 bases and the J gene lost 6 bases, with 2 bases spanning the gap.

The V gene is TRBV11-2, the J gene TRBJ2-3, with D unclear. The CDR3 is made up of 16 amino acids. Germline V gene sequence: CDR1 SGHAT, CDR2 FQNNGV. Trimming removed 2 bases from V and 0 bases from J, with 12 bases in between. Written as DNA, the CDR3 is TGTGCCAGCAGCTTAAGGGCCGGAACAAGCACAGATACGCAGTATTTT. This gives the protein CASSLRAGTSTDTQYF.

The chain recombines TRBV4-1 with TRBJ2-2, with 11 bases lining up with TRBD2. Germline loops: CDR1 MGHRA, CDR2 YSYEKL. The CDR3 length is 17 residues. The junction had 6 bases not matched to a gene; V was cut back by 5 bases and J by 1 base. The CDR3 region is CASSAITSGRNTGELFF. The CDR3, as DNA: TGCGCCAGCAGCGCCATTACTAGCGGGAGGAACACCGGGGAGCTGTTTTTT.

CDR3 sequence: CASSVTELGRTEAFF. CDR3 DNA sequence: TGTGCCAGCAGTGTCACGGAGCTCGGCCGCACTGAAGCTTTCTTT. This sequence joins TRBV11-2 and TRBJ1-1; no definite D call. Looked up from germline, CDR1 is SGHAT and CDR2 is FQNNGV. The CDR3 totals 15 residues. Deletions cut 6 bases from V and 4 bases from J, with 18 bases between.

V and J are TRBV5-3 and TRBJ2-3; 10 nucleotides line up with TRBD2. TRBV5-3 is noted as an ORF with a role that remains uncertain. The CDR3 is 17 residues long. Unmatched junction bases numbered 11, after V lost 2 bases and J lost 5 bases. The CDR3 DNA follows: TGTGCCAGAAGCTTCGCTCGAGCGGGAGGGCCCGTAGATACGCAGTATTTT. Residues: CARSFARAGGPVDTQYF.

This chain joins TRBV28 and TRBJ1-2; a possible D gene is TRBD1 (5 bases). This CDR3 contains 14 residues. The ends were cut back, 7 bases at V and 0 bases at J, with 12 bases in the middle. The germline V gene has CDR1 MDHEN and CDR2 SYDVKM. The CDR3 is CASTGTQANYGYTF. The CDR3 nucleotides read TGTGCCAGCACCGGGACTCAGGCTAACTATGGCTACACCTTC.

This clone was detected only once. This chain links TRBV5-1 with TRBJ1-1; unclear D gene. Trimming removed 3 bases from V and 2 bases from J, with 11 bases in between. Germline V gives CDR1 SGHRS, CDR2 YFSETQ. The CDR3 spans 14 residues. The CDR3 DNA sequence: TGCGCCAGCAGCTCCTTCGAGGTCAACACTGAAGCTTTCTTT. This encodes CASSSFEVNTEAFF.

This clone was counted a few times. The J gene is TRBJ1-5, the V gene TRBV7-9, with TRBD1 matching 8 bases. J was trimmed by 3 bases and V by 4 bases; bases with no gene match: 2. This CDR3 has 14 amino acids. Germline values: CDR1 SEHNR, CDR2 FQNEAQ (reference sequence). For the CDR3, the DNA is TGTGCCAGCAGCTCGACAGGGGACAATCAGCCCCAGCATTTT. Translation gives CASSSTGDNQPQHF.

This clone has more than one count but fewer than ten. The rearrangement joins TRBV11-2 to TRBJ2-7; 7 nucleotides match TRBD2. V lost 3 bases to trimming and J lost 4 bases; unmatched junction nucleotides: 6. Germline V gene lookup returns CDR1 SGHAT and CDR2 FQNNGV. This CDR3 spans 14 amino acids. CDR3 sequence: CASSFGRGGYEQYF. DNA of the CDR3: TGTGCCAGCAGCTTCGGAAGGGGAGGGTACGAGCAGTACTTC.

The chain links TRBV5-8 to TRBJ1-1, with a weak D call TRBD1 (5 bases). Trimming pared 3 bases from V and 5 bases from J, leaving 20 bases between. This CDR3 comprises 16 residues. CDR1 and CDR2 from the germline V gene are SGHTS and YDEGEE. CDR3: CASSSSIKGYGTEAFF. In nucleotides, the CDR3 is TGTGCCAGCAGCTCCAGCATCAAGGGGTATGGAACTGAAGCTTTCTTT.

The chain is built from TRBV6-1 and TRBJ2-5; D remains ambiguous. This CDR3 has 13 amino acids. The germline V gene encodes CDR1 MNHNS and CDR2 SASEGT. V lost 1 base and J 4 bases, leaving 7 bases between the germline ends. The CDR3 reads CASSEGVPETQYF. The CDR3 bases are TGTGCCAGCAGTGAAGGGGTACCAGAGACCCAGTACTTC.

The rearrangement links TRBV5-4 to TRBJ1-4, with no clear D. Trimming removed 3 bases from V and 8 bases from J, with 11 bases in between. This CDR3 has 13 amino acids. Germline CDR1 is SGHNT and CDR2 is YYREEE (reference sequence). In DNA form, the CDR3 reads TGTGCCAGCAGCTACAGAGGAAAAGAAAAACTGTTTTTT. Translated, it gives CASSYRGKEKLFF.